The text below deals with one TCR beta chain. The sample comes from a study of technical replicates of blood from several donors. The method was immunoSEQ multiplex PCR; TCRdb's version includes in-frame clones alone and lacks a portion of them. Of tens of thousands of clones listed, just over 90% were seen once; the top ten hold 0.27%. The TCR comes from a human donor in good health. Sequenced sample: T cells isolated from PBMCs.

Here the CDR3 DNA reads TGCGCCAGCAGTCCCTCCGGGACAGGGAAGTCACCCCTCCACTTT. Its protein is CASSPSGTGKSPLHF. This chain uses TRBV10-2 with TRBJ1-6; 9 nucleotides line up with TRBD1. The V gene's germline CDR1 is WSHSY and CDR2 SAAADI. The CDR3 consists of 15 residues. V gave up 5 bases and J gave up 10 bases; unmatched junction bases: 9.